This TCR beta chain was retrieved from a study of human T cells and chemical hapten exposure. TCRdb re-derived calls from the RACE reads in MiXCR, one entry per CDR3 protein. The sample consists of tens of thousands of distinct CDR3 sequences, 9.4% of them appearing once. The CDR3 spans 15 residues. V was pared by 3 bases and J by 4 bases, with 16 bases between. Germline V gene lookup returns CDR1 GTSNPN and CDR2 SVGIG (reference sequence). Time point defined: pre-sensitization, week 0. The treatment was: therapeutic diphenylcyclopropenone sensitization with weekly scalp DPC. The chain links TRBV30 to TRBJ1-5, with D possibly TRBD1 on 5 matching bases. The TCR was taken from a woman in her thirties or forties with alopecia areata. Some clones in this sample may be carry-over from other donors' samples. Sequencing was performed on whole blood, taken in connection with sensitization to the hapten diphenylcyclopropenone (DPC). The CDR3 sequence is CAWRETGTANQPQHF. CDR3 sequence (DNA): TGTGCCTGGAGGGAGACCGGGACCGCTAATCAGCCCCAGCATTTT. The full variable domain, rest sourced from reference TRBV30 and TRBJ1-5, is SQTIHQWPATLVQPVGSPLSLECTVEGTSNPNLYWYRQAAGRGLQLLFYSVGIGQISSEVPQNLSASRPQDRQFILSSKKLLLSDSGFYLCAWRETGTANQPQHFGDGTRLSIL.